The 20 T cell receptor beta chains below were found in one sample sequenced in a study of blood T cell repertoires in COVID-19. Clones were read by immunoSEQ multiplex PCR, and TCRdb kept only the in-frame ones, dropping some. The sample has approximately 350,000 clones, roughly nine tenths seen once. Sequencing was carried out using peripheral blood. These receptor sequences come from a man aged 40-49 years with acute or convalescent COVID-19.

The chain recombines TRBV20-1 with TRBJ2-7; a weak D match, TRBD1 (5 bases). The length of the CDR3 is 12 residues. Trimming left V 3 bases short and J 2 bases short, with 8 bases between. Germline V gene data show CDR1 as DFQATT and CDR2 as SNEGSKA (reference sequence). CDR3 protein: CSASYRPYEQYF. The CDR3 bases are TGCAGTGCTAGTTACAGGCCCTACGAGCAGTACTTC.

CDR3 coding DNA: TGTGCCAGCAGCCAGGAGGCCGCGGTAATCTACGAGCAGTACTTC. Translating it yields CASSQEAAVIYEQYF. The chain is built from TRBV4-2 and TRBJ2-7, with D possibly matching TRBD2 (5 bases). V shed 3 bases and J shed 3 bases, with 15 bases lying between them. CDR1 is LGHNA and CDR2 is YNFKEQ in the germline V gene. The CDR3 sequence is 15 residues long.

In this sample, this clone turned up once. The chain recombines TRBV4-3 with TRBJ1-5; a weak D match, TRBD1 (5 bases). The ends were cut back, 0 bases at V and 5 bases at J, with 11 bases in the middle. Germline V CDR1 and CDR2: LGHNA, YSLEER. This CDR3 spans 15 amino acids. The CDR3 is CASSQDWSGDQPQHF. The CDR3 DNA is TGCGCCAGCAGCCAAGATTGGTCGGGGGATCAGCCCCAGCATTTT.

J is TRBJ2-7 and V is TRBV19, with a weak D call TRBD1 (5 bases). The CDR3 covers 14 residues. Per germline, CDR1 LNHDA and CDR2 SQIVND (reference sequence). Trimming removed 5 bases at V and 3 bases at J, with 14 bases between. This chain's CDR3 is CASSDIDSRYEQYF. CDR3 nucleotide sequence: TGTGCCAGTAGTGACATTGACAGCCGCTACGAGCAGTACTTC. The whole variable domain, filled in from reference TRBV19 and TRBJ2-7, reads DGGITQSPKYLFRKEGQNVTLSCEQNLNHDAMYWYRQDPGQGLRLIYYSQIVNDFQKGDIAEGYSVSREKKESFPLTVTSAQKNPTAFYLCASSDIDSRYEQYFGPGTRLTVT.

The V and J genes are TRBV5-1 and TRBJ1-2, with TRBD1 identical over 10 bases. The CDR3 sequence is 14 residues long. Germline loops: CDR1 SGHRS, CDR2 YFSETQ. V lost 6 bases to trimming and J lost 2 bases; unmatched junction nucleotides: 4. The CDR3 nucleotides are TGCGCCAGCAACCCGACAGGGGGCAACTATGGCTACACCTTC. Translation: CASNPTGGNYGYTF.

The chain employs TRBV18 and TRBJ2-1; TRBD1 matches 7 bases. V was clipped by 4 bases and J by 7 bases; unmatched bases: 10. This CDR3 comprises 15 residues. Germline loops: CDR1 KGHSH, CDR2 LQKENI. In DNA form, the CDR3 reads TGTGCCAGCTCACTTACAGGGGTCGGGCTTAATGAGCAGTTCTTC. Translation: CASSLTGVGLNEQFF.

Comment on this clone: The sample holds other DNA sequences that translate to the same CDR3. The gene calls are TRBV5-1 and TRBJ2-3, with 9 nucleotides matching TRBD2. The CDR3 is 15 amino acids. After removal of 4 bases from V and 1 base from J, the junction contained 4 bases not matched to a gene. CDR1 SGHRS and CDR2 YFSETQ come from the germline V gene. CDR3 in amino acids: CASSGLAGGTDTQYF. As DNA, the CDR3 is TGCGCCAGCAGCGGATTAGCGGGGGGCACAGATACGCAGTATTTT. The complete variable domain, with remaining parts taken from reference TRBV5-1 and TRBJ2-3, reads KAGVTQTPRYLIKTRGQQVTLSCSPISGHRSVSWYQQTPGQGLQFLFEYFSETQRNKGNFPGRFSGRQFSNSRSEMNVSTLELGDSALYLCASSGLAGGTDTQYFGPGTRLTVL.

J is TRBJ1-1 and V is TRBV5-4, with unresolved D. From germline, CDR1 is SGHNT and CDR2 YYREEE (reference sequence). The ends were cut back, 4 bases at V and 2 bases at J, with 15 bases in the middle. This CDR3 has 15 residues. The CDR3, as DNA: TGTGCCAGCAGCCCCTCCCCGGGGTACAACACTGAAGCTTTCTTT. It yields the protein CASSPSPGYNTEAFF.

This chain uses TRBV11-2 with TRBJ2-7, with TRBD2 identical over 9 bases. Losses at the gene ends were 0 bases for V and 3 bases for J; bases not matched to a gene: 12. Germline V gives CDR1 SGHAT, CDR2 FQNNGV. The CDR3 is 18 residues long. The CDR3 bases are TGTGCCAGCAGCTTAGATCCCCGGGTAGCGGGGGTATACTACGAGCAGTACTTC. It specifies CASSLDPRVAGVYYEQYF.

The chain joins TRBV5-1 to TRBJ2-2; D gene unclear. The CDR3 loop spans 15 amino acids. Germline CDR1 SGHRS, CDR2 YFSETQ. Trimming left V 4 bases short and J 0 bases short, with 10 bases between. CDR3 sequence: CASSLTTANTGELFF. The CDR3 DNA follows: TGCGCCAGCAGCCTTACTACCGCGAACACCGGGGAGCTGTTTTTT.

V gene TRBV9 combines with J gene TRBJ2-1; TRBD2 matches at 7 bases. The trim removed 3 bases at V and 8 bases at J, leaving 11 bases unmatched. CDR3 size: 15 residues. CDR1 and CDR2 from the germline V gene are SGDLS and YYNGEE. As DNA, the CDR3 is TGTGCCAGCAGCGCCTCAGGGACTATTATCGATGAGCAGTTCTTC. Amino acid sequence: CASSASGTIIDEQFF.

The chain carries TRBV27 and TRBJ1-3; tentative D call: TRBD1 (5 bases). This CDR3 contains 14 residues. V dropped 6 bases and J dropped 1 base, with 10 bases sitting between them. Germline V gives CDR1 MNHEY, CDR2 SMNVEV (reference sequence). The CDR3, as DNA: TGTGCCAGCAGGAAGACAGAGTCTGGAAACACCATATATTTT. This sequence encodes CASRKTESGNTIYF.

The sample holds a few counts of this clone. This may arise from a read error, as a much more abundant clone is one base away. J is TRBJ2-2 and V is TRBV29-1, with 8 bases matching TRBD2. Unmatched junction bases numbered 5, after V lost 5 bases and J lost 3 bases. The germline gives CDR1 SQVTM, CDR2 ANQGSEA. The CDR3 loop spans 14 amino acids. The CDR3 region has the DNA TGCAGCGTTCAACCGGGGGGGGACACCGGGGAGCTGTTTTTT. Translating gives CSVQPGGDTGELFF.

The chain carries TRBV7-8 and TRBJ2-1; D is perhaps TRBD1 (5 bases). Germline lookup yields CDR1 SGHVS and CDR2 FQNEAQ. This CDR3 contains 13 residues. Trimming took off 5 bases at V and 10 bases at J, with 15 bases between the two ends. Here the CDR3 reads CASSLGRRQEQFF. The CDR3 region has the DNA TGTGCCAGCAGCCTAGGGCGTCGACAGGAGCAGTTCTTC. Full variable domain (outside the CDR3, taken from reference TRBV7-8 and TRBJ2-1): GAGVSQSPRYKVAKRGQDVALRCDPISGHVSLFWYQQALGQGPEFLTYFQNEAQLDKSGLPSDRFFAERPEGSVSTLKIQRTQQEDSAVYLCASSLGRRQEQFFGPGTRLTVL.

This sequence joins TRBV27 and TRBJ2-5, with D perhaps TRBD1 (8 bases). The CDR3 totals 15 residues. Trimming pared 3 bases from V and 5 bases from J, leaving 16 bases between. The V gene's germline CDR1 is MNHEY and CDR2 SMNVEV (reference sequence). This CDR3 is CASSFYGQGGETQYF. CDR3 bases: TGTGCCAGCAGTTTCTACGGACAGGGAGGGGAGACCCAGTACTTC.

This chain joins TRBV4-2 and TRBJ2-2; TRBD2 aligns across 8 bases. The CDR3 runs to 17 residues. CDR1 LGHNA and CDR2 YNFKEQ come from the germline V gene. Trimming at V came to 3 bases and at J to 2 bases, leaving 8 bases not matched to a gene. The CDR3 reads CASSHGGGGLNTGELFF. CDR3 coding DNA: TGTGCCAGCAGCCACGGGGGCGGGGGGCTCAACACCGGGGAGCTGTTTTTT.

The V and J genes are TRBV6-4 and TRBJ2-1, with 10 positions matching TRBD2. The germline CDR1 and CDR2 sequences are MRHNA and SNTAGT. The CDR3 is made up of 16 amino acids. V lost 0 bases to trimming and J lost 3 bases; unmatched junction nucleotides: 2. Here the CDR3 DNA reads TGTGCCAGCAGTGACTCCCAGCGGGGGGGCTACAATGAGCAGTTCTTC. Protein product: CASSDSQRGGYNEQFF.

The chain combines TRBV4-3 with TRBJ1-1; D gene uncertain. Trimming cost V 3 bases and J 7 bases, with 12 bases left between them. This CDR3 contains 13 residues. Germline V CDR1 and CDR2: LGHNA, YSLEER. Here the CDR3 reads CASSHAGGREAFF. The CDR3 DNA follows: TGCGCCAGCAGCCACGCTGGAGGCCGTGAAGCTTTCTTT.

CDR3 amino acids: CASSQALNGDTQYF. The CDR3 DNA sequence: TGTGCCAGCAGCCAAGCCCTGAACGGGGATACGCAGTATTTT. This chain uses TRBV4-2 with TRBJ2-3; no clear D. CDR3 length: 14 residues. The V gene's germline CDR1 is LGHNA and CDR2 YNFKEQ. The germline V and J ends were trimmed by 1 base and 6 bases, with 11 bases remaining between them.

The chain joins TRBV7-6 to TRBJ2-2, with 8 bases aligning to TRBD2. CDR1 is SGHVS and CDR2 is FNYEAQ in the germline V gene. The CDR3 consists of 16 residues. Trimming removed 1 base from V and 6 bases from J; junction bases left unmatched: 7. CDR3 in DNA: TGTGCCAGCAGCTTAGGGAGCGGGAGTACGGCCGGGGAGCTGTTTTTT. It translates to CASSLGSGSTAGELFF.